The 21 T cell receptor beta chains presented below share a single source sample, sequenced in a study of beta chain features in type 1 diabetes. The whole isolated RNA underwent reverse transcription, so sequencing captured expressed TCRB transcripts. Here immunoSEQ multiplex PCR was the method, and the copy in TCRdb shows in-frame clones only, minus some. Here the sample spans about 230,000 clones, 7.5% to 10% being singletons. Sequencing was carried out using naive CD4+ T cells from blood. The receptors originated from a woman younger than 30 in good health.

This clone came up a few times. The gene calls are TRBV9 and TRBJ1-1, with a possible D match to TRBD1 (5 bases). The CDR3 length is 15 residues. Looked up from germline, CDR1 is SGDLS and CDR2 is YYNGEE. V was clipped by 4 bases and J by 0 bases, with 13 bases between them. DNA of the CDR3: TGTGCCAGCAGCTTAACGGGACTCATGAACACTGAAGCTTTCTTT. It specifies CASSLTGLMNTEAFF. The whole variable domain, remainder taken from reference TRBV9 and TRBJ1-1, is DSGVTQTPKHLITATGQRVTLRCSPRSGDLSVYWYQQSLDQGLQFLIQYYNGEERAKGNILERFSAQQFPDLHSELNLSSLELGDSALYFCASSLTGLMNTEAFFGQGTRLTVV.

Only a few counts were recorded for this clone. This chain joins TRBV9 and TRBJ1-1, with D unresolved. Germline V gives CDR1 SGDLS, CDR2 YYNGEE. Deletions cut 3 bases from V and 0 bases from J, with 6 bases between. The CDR3 contains 13 residues. CDR3 in DNA: TGTGCCAGCAGCGGTACAGTGAACACTGAAGCTTTCTTT. It encodes CASSGTVNTEAFF.

The gene calls are TRBV21-1 and TRBJ1-2. TRBV21-1 is reported as a pseudogene. CDR3 length: 14 amino acids. For the CDR3, the DNA is TGTGCCAGCATCACCGGGGGGGCGTACTGTGGCTACACCTTC. Residues: CASITGGAYCGYTF.

The table lists this clone with a few counts. V usage is TRBV5-1 and J usage is TRBJ1-1; D ambiguous. The CDR3 is made up of 11 amino acids. V lost 4 bases and J 3 bases, leaving 4 bases between the germline ends. Germline V gene sequence: CDR1 SGHRS, CDR2 YFSETQ. The CDR3 loop reads CASSPDTEAFF. The CDR3 DNA sequence: TGCGCCAGCAGCCCAGACACTGAAGCTTTCTTT.

The chain couples TRBV27 to TRBJ2-1; 11 bases line up with TRBD2. Germline loops: CDR1 MNHEY, CDR2 SMNVEV (reference sequence). The trim removed 8 bases at V and 6 bases at J, leaving 12 bases unmatched. The CDR3 loop spans 16 amino acids. The CDR3 is CASGSFLSGRANEQFF. The CDR3 coding sequence is TGTGCCAGCGGAAGCTTTCTTAGCGGGAGGGCCAATGAGCAGTTCTTC.

This clone was observed a handful of times. The chain uses TRBV5-1 and TRBJ2-7; possible D gene TRBD2, 6 bases. The CDR3 length is 14 residues. Trimming left V 5 bases short and J 0 bases short, with 12 bases between. The germline V gene encodes CDR1 SGHRS and CDR2 YFSETQ. The CDR3 nucleotides are TGCGCCAGCAGAGGGCACGGGAGCTCCTACGAGCAGTACTTC. Protein product: CASRGHGSSYEQYF.

This clone occurred a few times. This chain links TRBV7-8 with TRBJ2-3; 9 bases map to TRBD1. J was trimmed by 1 base and V by 5 bases; bases with no gene match: 7. From germline, CDR1 is SGHVS and CDR2 FQNEAQ. This CDR3 is 16 amino acids long. CDR3 bases: TGTGCCAGCAGCGAACAGGGGGCTTTACGCACAGATACGCAGTATTTT. Translation: CASSEQGALRTDTQYF.

In this sample, this clone turned up a few times. This chain joins TRBV9 and TRBJ1-2; tentative D call: TRBD1 (6 bases). V gave up 4 bases and J gave up 2 bases, with 18 bases separating them. This CDR3 is built from 16 residues. Germline loops: CDR1 SGDLS, CDR2 YYNGEE. The DNA of the CDR3 is TGTGCCAGCAGCTCCCCGGCTTTGGGGGCGAACTATGGCTACACCTTC. Translation: CASSSPALGANYGYTF.

This chain connects TRBV18 to TRBJ2-6; TRBD1 might be the D (5 bases). The CDR3 is made up of 18 amino acids. Looked up from germline, CDR1 is KGHSH and CDR2 is LQKENI. The V and J ends lost 3 bases and 0 bases respectively, with 15 bases between them. The CDR3 region is CASSPSRQPPSGANVLTF. CDR3 sequence (DNA): TGTGCCAGCTCACCGAGCAGACAGCCACCCTCTGGGGCCAACGTCCTGACTTTC.

The chain combines TRBV9 with TRBJ2-7, with 9 bases that match TRBD1. V lost 0 bases to trimming and J lost 5 bases; unmatched junction nucleotides: 6. The CDR3 runs 15 residues. Germline CDR1 SGDLS, CDR2 YYNGEE. The CDR3 region has the DNA TGTGCCAGCAGCGTAGGACCGGGACAGGGTAACGAGCAGTACTTC. This encodes CASSVGPGQGNEQYF.

This clone showed up just a few times. J is TRBJ2-1 and V is TRBV9, with 12 bases matching TRBD2. The CDR3 spans 15 residues. Per the germline V gene, CDR1 is SGDLS and CDR2 is YYNGEE. Trimming took 3 bases from V and 4 from J; bases not matched to a gene: 2. The CDR3 here is CASSGGTSGYNEQFF. CDR3 DNA: TGTGCCAGCAGCGGGGGGACTAGCGGGTACAATGAGCAGTTCTTC.

This clone was seen a handful of times. The rearrangement uses TRBV6-1 and TRBJ2-3; TRBD1 is a possible D gene (6 bases). There are 15 residues in the CDR3. Germline V gene sequence: CDR1 MNHNS, CDR2 SASEGT. Trimming cost V 7 bases and J 10 bases, with 24 bases left between them. DNA of the CDR3: TGTGCCAGCACCAAAGGGGTGTCAGGGGATCATCCGCAGTATTTT. Protein product: CASTKGVSGDHPQYF.

This clone was recorded at least ten times. The CDR3 reads CSGRTGKNIQYF. CDR3 sequence (DNA): TGCAGCGGGCGGACAGGGAAAAACATTCAGTACTTC. J is TRBJ2-4 and V is TRBV29-1; 8 bases fit TRBD1. The CDR3 covers 12 residues. The V segment lost 7 bases and the J segment 4 bases; nucleotides outside the gene matches: 3. Per germline, CDR1 SQVTM and CDR2 ANQGSEA.

The J gene is TRBJ1-1, the V gene TRBV30, with 8 positions matching TRBD1. This CDR3 comprises 13 residues. Germline-derived CDR1 and CDR2 are GTSNPN and SVGIG (reference sequence). With 2 bases clipped from V and 3 bases from J, the junction kept 2 bases outside the gene matches. The CDR3 DNA reads as TGTGCCTGGAGTCAGGACAGGGACACTGAAGCTTTCTTT. Protein product: CAWSQDRDTEAFF.

The rearrangement uses TRBV5-5 and TRBJ1-6; D might be TRBD1 (5 bases). CDR1 and CDR2 (germline): SGHKS, YYEKEE (reference sequence). The CDR3 is 13 residues long. Trimming removed 3 bases from V and 7 bases from J, with 8 bases in between. CDR3 coding DNA: TGTGCCAGCAGCTCGGCAGGGAATTCACCCCTCCACTTT. It is translated as CASSSAGNSPLHF. Full variable domain (missing parts from reference TRBV5-5 and TRBJ1-6): DAGVTQSPTHLIKTRGQQVTLRCSPISGHKSVSWYQQVLGQGPQFIFQYYEKEERGRGNFPDRFSARQFPNYSSELNVNALLLGDSALYLCASSSAGNSPLHFGNGTRLTVT.

In this sample, this clone turned up a few times. The rearrangement links TRBV5-6 to TRBJ1-1, with 7 bases fitting TRBD1. The CDR3 runs to 13 residues. V lost 4 bases to trimming and J lost 5 bases; unmatched junction nucleotides: 5. CDR1 SGHDT and CDR2 YYEEEE come from the germline V gene. The CDR3 nucleotides are TGTGCCAGCAGCCAAGGGACAGCTACTGAAGCTTTCTTT. This codes for CASSQGTATEAFF.

The V call is TRBV2, the J call TRBJ2-3; TRBD1 might be the D (5 bases). Germline V gives CDR1 SNHLY, CDR2 FYNNEI. V lost 2 bases to trimming and J lost 2 bases, with 11 bases between them. This CDR3 region has 15 residues. The CDR3 sequence: CASSERGLNTDTQYF. DNA for the CDR3: TGTGCCAGCAGTGAAAGGGGTCTAAACACAGATACGCAGTATTTT.

This clone has a handful of counts. This rearrangement joins TRBV6-5 to TRBJ2-7; D is uncertain. Germline CDR1 is MNHEY and CDR2 is SVGAGI. The CDR3 loop spans 12 amino acids. The V end lost 5 bases, the J end lost 3 bases, and 8 bases lay between the germline ends. CDR3 sequence reads: CASSQTNYEQYF. CDR3 DNA: TGTGCCAGCAGTCAAACTAACTACGAGCAGTACTTC.

V is TRBV6-6 and J is TRBJ2-7, with 14 bases that match TRBD2. CDR1 MNHNY and CDR2 SVGAGI come from the germline V gene (reference sequence). Germline trimming cut 6 bases from V and 1 base from J; bases unmatched to any gene: 5. The CDR3 is 16 amino acids. CDR3 region: CASSQRLAGGSYEQYF. CDR3 nucleotide sequence: TGTGCCAGCAGCCAACGACTAGCGGGAGGGTCCTACGAGCAGTACTTC.

This clone was seen only a few times. This chain uses TRBV25-1 with TRBJ1-3; D remains unclear. V was cut by 6 bases and J by 0 bases, with 12 bases left in between. Germline values: CDR1 MGHDK, CDR2 SYGVNS. This CDR3 comprises 15 residues. The CDR3 coding sequence is TGTGCCAGCAGGAGGACTGGGAGCTCTGGAAACACCATATATTTT. This translates into CASRRTGSSGNTIYF.

The table lists this clone with a few counts. The chain employs TRBV18 and TRBJ2-5; TRBD1 aligns across 9 bases. The J call could be wrong; TRBJ2-7 is a better fit for the DNA end. The CDR3 spans 15 residues. Germline V gene lookup returns CDR1 KGHSH and CDR2 LQKENI. CDR3 residues: CASSQGQGSFYEQYF. DNA for the CDR3: TGTGCCAGCTCACAGGGACAGGGTTCTTTCTACGAGCAGTACTTC.